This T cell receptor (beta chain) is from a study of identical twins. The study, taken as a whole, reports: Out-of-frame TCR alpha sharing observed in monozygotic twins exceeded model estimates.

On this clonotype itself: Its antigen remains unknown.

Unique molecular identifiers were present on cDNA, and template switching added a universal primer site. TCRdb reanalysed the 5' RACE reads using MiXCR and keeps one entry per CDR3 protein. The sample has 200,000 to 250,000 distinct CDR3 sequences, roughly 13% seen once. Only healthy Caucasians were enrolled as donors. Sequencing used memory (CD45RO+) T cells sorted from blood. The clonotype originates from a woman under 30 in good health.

CDR3 DNA sequence: TGTGCCAGCAGCCCTTGGGACAGGGCGAACATTCAGTACTTC. Protein product: CASSPWDRANIQYF. The V gene is TRBV7-9, the J gene TRBJ2-4, with 9 nucleotides matching TRBD1. V was pared by 5 bases and J by 7 bases, with 6 bases of the junction left unmatched. Germline V gives CDR1 SEHNR, CDR2 FQNEAQ (reference sequence). The CDR3 sequence is 14 residues long.